This TCR beta chain appears in the sequencing data of a study of T cell responses to AZD1222 COVID-19 vaccine. Profiled with immunoSEQ multiplex PCR; TCRdb holds only in-frame clones, not every one. Here the sample spans around 120,000 clones, around 90% being singletons. Regarding this clone: The antigen remains undetermined. Other DNA sequences within the sample encode an identical CDR3.

Trimming took off 4 bases at V and 0 bases at J, with 6 bases between the two ends. The CDR3 is 13 residues long. Per the germline V gene, CDR1 is LNHDA and CDR2 is SQIVND (reference sequence). Study-wide points: Close to half of spike-specific TCRs reportedly recognize unmutated variant regions. Possibly, clonal diversity was underestimated; donors were largely white British and included more females.

The specimen comprised peripheral blood, sampled on day 0 of AZD1222 vaccination. This TCR derives from an adult in good health. The V gene is TRBV19, the J gene TRBJ1-1; D is unresolved. Here the CDR3 DNA reads TGTGCCAGTAGTAGTGGCCTGAACACTGAAGCTTTCTTT. Translating gives CASSSGLNTEAFF. The whole variable domain, filled in from reference TRBV19 and TRBJ1-1, reads DGGITQSPKYLFRKEGQNVTLSCEQNLNHDAMYWYRQDPGQGLRLIYYSQIVNDFQKGDIAEGYSVSREKKESFPLTVTSAQKNPTAFYLCASSSGLNTEAFFGQGTRLTVV.